This entry lists 9 T cell receptor beta chains sequenced from one sample in a study of OX40 agonist ivuxolimab in advanced cancers. The assay was immunoSEQ multiplex PCR, and TCRdb's table has in-frame clones only and misses some. Seen here are about 19,000 clones, 70% to 80% observed once, and the top ten hold 33%. The sample was CD4+ or CD8+ T cells sorted from blood, taken in a trial of the OX40 agonist ivuxolimab. These receptors were collected from an adult with an advanced solid tumor such as melanoma, head and neck, liver or kidney cancer.

This chain connects TRBV5-5 to TRBJ1-6; D is uncertain. Trimming took 0 bases from V and 6 from J, leaving 16 bases between them. The CDR3 totals 17 residues. CDR1 SGHKS and CDR2 YYEKEE come from the germline V gene (reference sequence). The CDR3 protein is CASSLGASDWSNSPLHF. For the CDR3, the DNA is TGTGCCAGCAGCTTGGGGGCCTCCGACTGGAGTAATTCACCCCTCCACTTT.

V and J are TRBV7-6 and TRBJ2-5; 7 nucleotides match TRBD1. Germline CDR1 and CDR2: SGHVS and FNYEAQ. Trimming at V came to 2 bases and at J to 5 bases, leaving 11 bases not matched to a gene. The CDR3 extends over 16 amino acids. The CDR3 spells CASSLTPAAGGETQYF. DNA of the CDR3: TGTGCCAGCAGCTTAACCCCAGCGGCAGGGGGTGAGACCCAGTACTTC.

The count of this clone is one. The rearrangement uses TRBV9 and TRBJ1-1; D is undetermined. Trimming pared 4 bases from V and 4 bases from J, leaving 17 bases between. This CDR3 has 15 residues. CDR1 is SGDLS, CDR2 YYNGEE, per germline. DNA for the CDR3: TGTGCCAGCAGCCACCTTGAAGGAAGGTTCACTGAAGCTTTCTTT. Translation gives CASSHLEGRFTEAFF.

This clone was detected once. The chain recombines TRBV9 with TRBJ1-5; TRBD1 is a possible D gene (5 bases). The V and J ends lost 7 bases and 0 bases respectively, with 8 bases between them. Germline CDR1 and CDR2: SGDLS and YYNGEE. This CDR3 region has 13 residues. The CDR3 spells CASSGGSNQPQHF. CDR3 DNA sequence: TGTGCCAGCTCTGGGGGTAGCAATCAGCCCCAGCATTTT.

This chain connects TRBV7-6 to TRBJ1-1; D call uncertain. Germline CDR1 is SGHVS and CDR2 is FNYEAQ. CDR3 length equals 15 residues. V lost 1 base to trimming and J lost 0 bases, with 9 bases between them. CDR3 DNA sequence: TGTGCCAGCAGCTTAGGGCGGACTTTGAACACTGAAGCTTTCTTT. It specifies CASSLGRTLNTEAFF. Full variable domain (outside the CDR3, taken from reference TRBV7-6 and TRBJ1-1): GAGVSQSPRYKVTKRGQDVALRCDPISGHVSLYWYRQALGQGPEFLTYFNYEAQQDKSGLPNDRFSAERPEGSISTLTIQRTEQRDSAMYRCASSLGRTLNTEAFFGQGTRLTVV.

The chain couples TRBV9 to TRBJ1-2; D ambiguous. V was trimmed by 4 bases and J by 4 bases, leaving 20 bases between them. The CDR3 loop spans 16 amino acids. The germline V gene encodes CDR1 SGDLS and CDR2 YYNGEE. The CDR3, as DNA: TGTGCCAGCAGCTCGAGGGTCGGAGGGATTCTCTATGGCTACACCTTC. It is translated as CASSSRVGGILYGYTF.

CDR3 sequence reads: CASSLGALPEQYF. CDR3 sequence (DNA): TGTGCCAGCAGCTTGGGGGCCCTGCCAGAGCAGTACTTC. The rearrangement uses TRBV11-2 and TRBJ2-7, with D possibly matching TRBD1 (6 bases). Trimming removed 3 bases from V and 7 bases from J, with 13 bases in between. The CDR3 consists of 13 residues. Looked up from germline, CDR1 is SGHAT and CDR2 is FQNNGV. The whole variable domain, filled in from reference TRBV11-2 and TRBJ2-7, reads EAGVAQSPRYKIIEKRQSVAFWCNPISGHATLYWYQQILGQGPKLLIQFQNNGVVDDSQLPKDRFSAERLKGVDSTLKIQPAKLEDSAVYLCASSLGALPEQYFGPGTRLTVT.

This chain connects TRBV23-1 to TRBJ1-1; the D is unclear. TRBV23-1 counts as an open reading frame of uncertain function. Trimming removed 6 bases at V and 0 bases at J, with 26 bases between. The CDR3 consists of 19 residues. This CDR3 is CASSQDFGRTALLNTEAFF. In DNA form, the CDR3 reads TGCGCCAGCAGCCAAGATTTCGGGAGAACAGCCCTTTTGAACACTGAAGCTTTCTTT.

The J gene is TRBJ1-1, the V gene TRBV7-9; D possibly corresponds to TRBD1 (5 bases). Germline V gene sequence: CDR1 SEHNR, CDR2 FQNEAQ (reference sequence). The CDR3 extends over 16 amino acids. Trimming took 5 bases from V and 5 from J, leaving 21 bases between them. CDR3 protein: CASSNPGGVGGTEAFF. Written as DNA, the CDR3 is TGTGCCAGCAGCAATCCCGGGGGGGTAGGAGGGACTGAAGCTTTCTTT.